The clone carrying this T cell receptor (beta chain) was seen only once. The antigen is undetermined. This entry comes from a study of T cell responses to AZD1222 COVID-19 vaccine. Study conclusions and caveats: Mapped onto spike, vaccine-associated CD4 TCRs spanned it and were dominant at 160-218 and 743-854. Rises in breadth and depth of Spike-specific TCRs came after two AZD1222 doses. Just a handful of people given AZD1222 tested seropositive at baseline.

Profiling relied on immunoSEQ multiplex PCR, and the TCRdb table lists in-frame clones only, not all of them. The profile shows around 96,000 clones, about 82% of them singletons. Per germline, CDR1 SEHNR and CDR2 FQNEAQ (reference sequence). This CDR3 has 15 residues. Unmatched junction bases numbered 6, after V lost 3 bases and J lost 3 bases. The chain links TRBV7-9 to TRBJ1-1, with TRBD1 matching over 8 bases. This sequence originates from an adult who received the AZD1222 COVID-19 vaccine. This specimen was peripheral blood, taken 28 days after the second AZD1222 dose. The CDR3 protein is CASSFYRGWDTEAFF. DNA for the CDR3: TGTGCCAGCAGCTTTTACAGGGGGTGGGACACTGAAGCTTTCTTT.